Shown below are 24 T cell receptor beta chains from a single sample sequenced in a study of blood T cell repertoires in COVID-19. This table comes from immunoSEQ multiplex PCR, and its TCRdb copy is limited to in-frame clones, with some not included. This repertoire shows some 200,000 clones, over 60% found once; its top ten account for approximately 26%. Sequencing input: peripheral blood. The source of these receptors is a woman in her 70s with acute or convalescent COVID-19.

The V call is TRBV6-5, the J call TRBJ2-3, with 7 bases that match TRBD2. The germline V gene has CDR1 MNHEY and CDR2 SVGAGI. The CDR3 is made up of 14 amino acids. V trimming: 4 bases; J trimming: 4 bases; junction bases outside the gene matches: 5. This CDR3 reads CASSFAGVPDTQYF. The CDR3 DNA reads TGTGCCAGCAGTTTCGCGGGAGTCCCAGATACGCAGTATTTT.

The V and J genes are TRBV5-1 and TRBJ1-4; D gene uncertain. Trimming took off 4 bases at V and 0 bases at J, with 10 bases between the two ends. CDR3 length: 15 residues. Germline CDR1 is SGHRS and CDR2 is YFSETQ. CDR3 nucleotide sequence: TGCGCCAGCAGCCCCTCGAGGGCAACTAATGAAAAACTGTTTTTT. Protein: CASSPSRATNEKLFF.

This clone was counted a few times. V gene TRBV6-1 combines with J gene TRBJ2-5; tentatively, D is TRBD1 (5 bases). With 3 bases removed from V and 3 bases from J, the gap between germline ends came to 11 bases. The CDR3 extends over 14 amino acids. Germline values: CDR1 MNHNS, CDR2 SASEGT. CDR3 protein: CASSDRYRKETQYF. CDR3 coding DNA: TGTGCCAGCAGTGACCGTTACAGGAAAGAGACCCAGTACTTC.

This chain connects TRBV6-1 to TRBJ2-3; TRBD1 aligns across 9 bases. The CDR3 length is 16 residues. CDR1 is MNHNS and CDR2 is SASEGT in the germline V gene. J was trimmed by 3 bases and V by 2 bases; bases with no gene match: 6. CDR3 in DNA: TGTGCCAGCAGTGAAATAGGGACAGGGCCTACAGATACGCAGTATTTT. Translating it yields CASSEIGTGPTDTQYF.

The chain is built from TRBV6-4 and TRBJ2-2; no clear D. The CDR3 is made up of 14 amino acids. The germline V gene has CDR1 MRHNA and CDR2 SNTAGT. V dropped 3 bases and J dropped 3 bases, with 8 bases sitting between them. CDR3 nucleotides: TGTGCCAGCAGTGATCGTCCGGACACCGGGGAGCTGTTTTTT. This encodes CASSDRPDTGELFF.

This clone was seen more than once but under ten times. The chain couples TRBV5-6 to TRBJ1-2; 11 positions match TRBD1. V shed 0 bases and J 2 bases; nucleotides not matched to a gene: 0. The CDR3 covers 15 residues. CDR1 and CDR2 (germline): SGHDT, YYEEEE. The CDR3 DNA sequence: TGTGCCAGCAGCTTGGGGGACAGGGGGAACTATGGCTACACCTTC. Its translation is CASSLGDRGNYGYTF. Full variable domain (rest looked up from reference TRBV5-6 and TRBJ1-2): DAGVTQSPTHLIKTRGQQVTLRCSPKSGHDTVSWYQQALGQGPQFIFQYYEEEERQRGNFPDRFSGHQFPNYSSELNVNALLLGDSALYLCASSLGDRGNYGYTFGSGTRLTVV.

This sequence joins TRBV2 and TRBJ1-2; D is possibly TRBD1 (5 bases). Trimming removed 2 bases at V and 8 bases at J, with 15 bases between. Germline values: CDR1 SNHLY, CDR2 FYNNEI. The CDR3 has 14 residues. The CDR3 nucleotides read TGTGCCAGCAGTGAAACCGGGGGAGGGATCGGCTACACCTTC. Its protein product is CASSETGGGIGYTF.

The chain is built from TRBV2 and TRBJ2-7; 11 bases match TRBD2. This CDR3 is built from 14 residues. V shed 6 bases and J 7 bases; nucleotides not matched to a gene: 8. CDR1 SNHLY and CDR2 FYNNEI come from the germline V gene. The CDR3: CASRERLAGGEQYF. The CDR3 coding sequence is TGTGCCAGCAGAGAGCGTCTAGCGGGAGGTGAGCAGTACTTC. The full variable domain, its missing parts supplied by reference TRBV2 and TRBJ2-7, is EPEVTQTPSHQVTQMGQEVILRCVPISNHLYFYWYRQILGQKVEFLVSFYNNEISEKSEIFDDQFSVERPDGSNFTLKIRSTKLEDSAMYFCASRERLAGGEQYFGPGTRLTVT.

The J gene is TRBJ2-7, the V gene TRBV7-3, with 7 bases fitting TRBD1. The V gene's germline CDR1 is SGHTA and CDR2 FQGTGA. The CDR3 sequence is 15 residues long. V lost 2 bases to trimming and J lost 1 base; unmatched junction nucleotides: 5. CDR3 coding DNA: TGTGCCAGCAGCTTAGCTTCACAGGGGTCCTACGAGCAGTACTTC. This sequence encodes CASSLASQGSYEQYF.

The V gene is TRBV6-6, the J gene TRBJ2-1, with a weak D call TRBD2 (6 bases). With 8 bases removed from V and 4 bases from J, the gap between germline ends came to 12 bases. The CDR3 covers 13 residues. Germline assignment: CDR1 MNHNY and CDR2 SVGAGI (reference sequence). The CDR3 loop reads CASGEDRYNEQFF. The CDR3 nucleotides read TGTGCCAGCGGGGAGGACCGGTACAATGAGCAGTTCTTC.

This rearrangement joins TRBV5-4 to TRBJ1-1, with D possibly being TRBD1 (5 bases). Germline V gene lookup returns CDR1 SGHNT and CDR2 YYREEE (reference sequence). Trimming took 0 bases from V and 10 from J, leaving 13 bases between them. This CDR3 contains 13 residues. The CDR3 region has the DNA TGTGCCAGCAGCTTGGATACAGGTCGGGTAGCTTTCTTT. Protein product: CASSLDTGRVAFF.

The CDR3 sequence is CASALTSFSTDTQYF. CDR3 DNA sequence: TGTGCTAGTGCCTTGACTAGCTTTTCCACAGATACGCAGTATTTT. The rearrangement links TRBV12-5 to TRBJ2-3; the match to TRBD2 covers 7 bases. Losses at the gene ends were 7 bases for V and 2 bases for J; bases not matched to a gene: 9. Germline CDR1 is LGHNT and CDR2 is FRNRAP. CDR3 length: 15 amino acids.

CDR3 residues: CASSARTGGVNGYTF. In DNA, the CDR3 is TGTGCCAGCAGCGCACGGACAGGGGGCGTTAATGGCTACACCTTC. The V call is TRBV9, the J call TRBJ1-2; TRBD1 aligns across 11 bases. CDR1 and CDR2 from the germline V gene are SGDLS and YYNGEE. Trimming removed 3 bases from V and 6 bases from J; junction bases left unmatched: 7. CDR3 length equals 15 residues.

This clone was seen once. This chain connects TRBV24-1 to TRBJ1-5; 9 bases line up with TRBD1. The V segment lost 2 bases and the J segment 5 bases; nucleotides outside the gene matches: 12. Germline V gene sequence: CDR1 KGHDR, CDR2 SFDVKD. CDR3 size: 18 residues. CDR3 region: CATSDSSTGTGNYQPQHF. Here the CDR3 DNA reads TGTGCCACCAGTGATTCATCAACCGGGACAGGGAATTATCAGCCCCAGCATTTT.

The rearrangement uses TRBV3-1 (or the pseudogene TRBV3-2) and TRBJ2-1, with 9 nucleotides matching TRBD1. The CDR3 runs to 15 residues. V lost 4 bases, J lost 6 bases, and 7 bases stayed unmatched. Germline V gene lookup returns CDR1 LGHDT and CDR2 YNNKEL (reference sequence). Here the CDR3 DNA reads TGTGCCAGCAGCCCGTACAGGGGGCCTCCCAATGAGCAGTTCTTC. Residues: CASSPYRGPPNEQFF.

The rearrangement links TRBV4-1 to TRBJ2-1, with TRBD2 identical over 8 bases. V lost 4 bases to trimming and J lost 0 bases; unmatched junction nucleotides: 8. The CDR3 is made up of 17 amino acids. Germline V CDR1 and CDR2: MGHRA, YSYEKL. The CDR3 bases are TGCGCCAGCAGCCTTTCTAGCGGGCGGAGCTCCTACAATGAGCAGTTCTTC. It codes for CASSLSSGRSSYNEQFF.

The chain has TRBV2 and TRBJ2-2, with 13 bases identical to TRBD2. The V segment lost 4 bases and the J segment 4 bases; nucleotides outside the gene matches: 6. This CDR3 region has 17 residues. Germline V gene data show CDR1 as SNHLY and CDR2 as FYNNEI. CDR3 amino acids: CASSGGLAGVRTGELFF. The CDR3 bases are TGTGCCAGCAGTGGAGGACTAGCGGGAGTGCGCACCGGGGAGCTGTTTTTT. Together with reference TRBV2 and TRBJ2-2, the CDR3 gives the full variable domain: EPEVTQTPSHQVTQMGQEVILRCVPISNHLYFYWYRQILGQKVEFLVSFYNNEISEKSEIFDDQFSVERPDGSNFTLKIRSTKLEDSAMYFCASSGGLAGVRTGELFFGEGSRLTVL.

The genes are TRBV18 and TRBJ2-7; TRBD2 matches at 9 bases. The CDR3 sequence is 14 residues long. From germline, CDR1 is KGHSH and CDR2 LQKENI. Germline trimming cut 3 bases from V and 3 bases from J; bases unmatched to any gene: 3. CDR3 amino acids: CASSPKTSGYEQYF. CDR3 sequence (DNA): TGTGCCAGCTCACCGAAGACTAGCGGCTACGAGCAGTACTTC.

The V gene is TRBV6-5, the J gene TRBJ1-1, with D unresolved. Trimming took off 5 bases at V and 3 bases at J, with 13 bases between the two ends. Germline V gene lookup returns CDR1 MNHEY and CDR2 SVGAGI. The CDR3 is 14 amino acids. CDR3 sequence reads: CASSPTSGDTEAFF. The CDR3 DNA follows: TGTGCCAGCAGTCCGACTTCGGGAGACACTGAAGCTTTCTTT.

This chain uses TRBV2 with TRBJ1-2; TRBD1 matches at 10 bases. Germline CDR1 and CDR2: SNHLY and FYNNEI. V trimming: 6 bases; J trimming: 8 bases; junction bases outside the gene matches: 3. The CDR3 runs to 12 residues. CDR3 in amino acids: CASRVTGGGYTF. The CDR3 coding sequence is TGTGCCAGCAGAGTGACAGGGGGCGGCTACACCTTC. Complete variable domain (other parts from reference TRBV2 and TRBJ1-2): EPEVTQTPSHQVTQMGQEVILRCVPISNHLYFYWYRQILGQKVEFLVSFYNNEISEKSEIFDDQFSVERPDGSNFTLKIRSTKLEDSAMYFCASRVTGGGYTFGSGTRLTVV.

The rearrangement uses TRBV29-1 and TRBJ1-1; D is perhaps TRBD1 (6 bases). This CDR3 comprises 13 residues. V lost 7 bases and J 0 bases, leaving 12 bases between the germline ends. The germline CDR1 and CDR2 sequences are SQVTM and ANQGSEA. The CDR3 nucleotides are TGCAGCGCAAGGACAGACATGAACACTGAAGCTTTCTTT. It specifies CSARTDMNTEAFF.

The rearrangement links TRBV4-1 to TRBJ2-1, with 9 bases aligning to TRBD1. Germline CDR1 reads MGHRA; CDR2 reads YSYEKL. The CDR3 sequence is 16 residues long. V gave up 1 base and J gave up 3 bases; unmatched junction bases: 4. CDR3: CASSQVDRGNYNEQFF. The DNA for the CDR3 is TGCGCCAGCAGCCAAGTCGACAGGGGGAACTACAATGAGCAGTTCTTC.

The CDR3 reads CASSRQRKYNEQFF. The CDR3 DNA sequence: TGTGCCAGCAGTCGACAGAGAAAGTACAATGAGCAGTTCTTC. The chain joins TRBV6-2 or TRBV6-3 to TRBJ2-1, with a weak D call TRBD1 (5 bases). The CDR3 length is 14 residues. Germline values: CDR1 MNHEY, CDR2 SVGEGT. Between the trimmed V and J ends, which lost 5 bases and 4 bases, there was a span of 12 bases.

This clone appeared a single time. This chain uses TRBV6-5 with TRBJ2-1; the D gene is possibly TRBD1 (5 bases). The V gene lost 10 bases and the J gene lost 0 bases, with 13 bases spanning the gap. The V gene's germline CDR1 is MNHEY and CDR2 SVGAGI. The CDR3 has 14 amino acids. CDR3 loop: CATADTNSYNEQFF. CDR3 nucleotides: TGTGCCACCGCGGACACCAACTCCTACAATGAGCAGTTCTTC.